This TCR beta chain was profiled in a study of T cell responses to AZD1222 COVID-19 vaccine. Study observations and caveats: Nearly half of spike-specific TCRs reportedly go after variant regions that carry no mutations. Spike-specific TCR breadth and depth rose after two AZD1222 doses.

The study pooled second doses at about 4 or about 12 weeks. Method: immunoSEQ multiplex PCR; TCRdb's copy keeps in-frame clones and lacks some. In the table there are roughly 100,000 clones, 70% to 85% of which are singletons. Note on this clone: The antigen is not known.

This CDR3 has 12 residues. Germline values: CDR1 SNHLY, CDR2 FYNNEI. With 4 bases removed from V and 4 bases from J, the gap between germline ends came to 7 bases. The specimen comprised peripheral blood, sampled 28 days after the second AZD1222 dose. This sequence was found in an adult who received the AZD1222 COVID-19 vaccine. V gene TRBV2 combines with J gene TRBJ2-5, with a weak D call TRBD2 (6 bases). CDR3 in DNA: TGTGCCAGCAGTGGGAGGGCAGAGACCCAGTACTTC. This gives the protein CASSGRAETQYF.